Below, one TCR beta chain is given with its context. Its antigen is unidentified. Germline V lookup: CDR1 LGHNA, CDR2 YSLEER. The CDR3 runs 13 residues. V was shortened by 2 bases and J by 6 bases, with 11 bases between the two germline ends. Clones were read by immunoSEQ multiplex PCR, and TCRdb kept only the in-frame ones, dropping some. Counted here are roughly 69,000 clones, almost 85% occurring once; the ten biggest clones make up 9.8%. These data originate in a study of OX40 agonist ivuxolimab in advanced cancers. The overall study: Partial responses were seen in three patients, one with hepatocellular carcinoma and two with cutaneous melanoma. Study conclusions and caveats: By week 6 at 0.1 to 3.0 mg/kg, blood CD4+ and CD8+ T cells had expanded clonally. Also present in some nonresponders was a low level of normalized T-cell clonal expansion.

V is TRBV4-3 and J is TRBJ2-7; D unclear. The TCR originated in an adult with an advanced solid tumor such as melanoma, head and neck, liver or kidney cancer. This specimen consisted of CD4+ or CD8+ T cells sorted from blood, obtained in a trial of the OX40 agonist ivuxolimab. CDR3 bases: TGCGCCAGCAGCCAAAGAATATACCTCGAGCAGTACTTC. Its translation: CASSQRIYLEQYF.